The source of this T cell receptor (beta chain) is a study of CD8 T cells in Susac syndrome. RNA totalling roughly 0.5 to 1 ug underwent reverse transcription with random hexamers. Each CDR3 protein gets one entry after TCRdb re-called the immunoSEQ multiplex PCR reads with MiXCR. The sample consists of about 280,000 distinct CDR3 sequences, 70% to 90% of them appearing once. The germline CDR1 and CDR2 sequences are DFQATT and SNEGSKA (reference sequence). The CDR3 has 14 residues. This clonotype was sampled from a human donor with multiple sclerosis. This chain links TRBV20-1 with TRBJ2-1; the match to TRBD2 covers 8 bases. The specimen was CD8+ T cells from PBMCs. The CDR3 protein is CSRLTSGPYNEQFF. The CDR3 nucleotides read TGCAGCCGATTAACTAGCGGACCCTACAATGAGCAGTTCTTC.